A single sample gave rise to the 3 T cell receptor beta chains below, sequenced in a study of blood T cells in healthy people across ages. A sample-barcoded 5' primer and a J-beta primer mix were used in a second PCR of about 6 to 12 cycles. TCRdb reprocessed the 5' RACE reads with MiXCR, giving one entry per CDR3 protein. Of approximately 350,000 distinct CDR3 sequences listed, approximately 52% are singletons. Sequenced input: blood. These receptors were collected from a man aged 60-69 years in good health.

V and J are TRBV14 and TRBJ1-2; D is ambiguous. Germline CDR1 and CDR2: SGHDN and FVKESK. With 2 bases removed from V and 4 bases from J, the gap between germline ends came to 23 bases. The CDR3 has 18 amino acids. The CDR3, as DNA: TGTGCCAGCAGCCAATTTCATCGATCCACTCAGCCCACCTATGGCTACACCTTC. Translated: CASSQFHRSTQPTYGYTF.

The sample holds a few counts of this clonotype. The J gene is TRBJ2-5, the V gene TRBV5-1, with TRBD2 matching over 7 bases. The CDR3 loop spans 15 amino acids. Germline V lookup: CDR1 SGHRS, CDR2 YFSETQ. Unmatched junction bases numbered 6, after V lost 2 bases and J lost 2 bases. The CDR3 loop is CASSFGGGRQETQYF. CDR3 nucleotides: TGCGCCAGCAGCTTTGGGGGGGGAAGACAAGAGACCCAGTACTTC. Full variable domain (missing parts from reference TRBV5-1 and TRBJ2-5): KAGVTQTPRYLIKTRGQQVTLSCSPISGHRSVSWYQQTPGQGLQFLFEYFSETQRNKGNFPGRFSGRQFSNSRSEMNVSTLELGDSALYLCASSFGGGRQETQYFGPGTRLLVL.

The chain joins TRBV7-2 to TRBJ2-7; the D is unclear. The CDR3 runs to 15 residues. Germline V CDR1 and CDR2: SGHTA, FQGNSA. Trimming took off 1 base at V and 1 base at J, with 11 bases between the two ends. CDR3: CASSLGWGNSYEQYF. The CDR3, as DNA: TGTGCCAGCAGCTTAGGGTGGGGAAATTCCTACGAGCAGTACTTC.